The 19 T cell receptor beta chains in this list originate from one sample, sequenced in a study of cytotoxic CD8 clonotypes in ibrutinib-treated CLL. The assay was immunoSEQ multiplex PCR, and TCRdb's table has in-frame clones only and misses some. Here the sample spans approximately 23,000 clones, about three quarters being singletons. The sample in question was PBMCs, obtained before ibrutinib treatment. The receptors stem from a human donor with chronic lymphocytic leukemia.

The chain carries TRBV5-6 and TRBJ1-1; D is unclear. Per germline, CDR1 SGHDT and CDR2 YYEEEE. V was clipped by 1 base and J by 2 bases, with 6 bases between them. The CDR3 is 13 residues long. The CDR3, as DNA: TGTGCCAGCAGCTTGAAACCCAACACTGAAGCTTTCTTT. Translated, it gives CASSLKPNTEAFF.

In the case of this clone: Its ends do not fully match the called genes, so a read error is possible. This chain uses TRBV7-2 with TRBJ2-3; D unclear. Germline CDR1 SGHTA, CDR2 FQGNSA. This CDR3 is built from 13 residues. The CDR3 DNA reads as TGTGCCAGCAGCTTAGGACTTTCAGAAACGCAGTATTTT. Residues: CASSLGLSETQYF. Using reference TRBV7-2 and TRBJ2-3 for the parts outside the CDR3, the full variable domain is GAGVSQSPSNKVTEKGKDVELRCDPISGHTALYWYRQSLGQGLEFLIYFQGNSAPDKSGLPSDRFSAERTGGSVSTLTIQRTQQEDSAVYLCASSLGLSETQYFGPGTRLTVL.

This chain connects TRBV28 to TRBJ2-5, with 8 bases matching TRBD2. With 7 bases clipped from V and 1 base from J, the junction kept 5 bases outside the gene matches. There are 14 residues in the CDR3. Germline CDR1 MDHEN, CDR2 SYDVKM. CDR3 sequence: CASNPGGVQETQYF. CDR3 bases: TGTGCCAGCAATCCGGGGGGGGTCCAAGAGACCCAGTACTTC.

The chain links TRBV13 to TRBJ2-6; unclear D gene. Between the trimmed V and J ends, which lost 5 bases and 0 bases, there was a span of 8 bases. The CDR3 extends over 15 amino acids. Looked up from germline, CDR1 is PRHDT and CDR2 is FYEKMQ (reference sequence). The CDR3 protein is CASSKLSSGANVLTF. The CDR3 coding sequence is TGTGCCAGCAGCAAACTGAGCTCTGGGGCCAACGTCCTGACTTTC.

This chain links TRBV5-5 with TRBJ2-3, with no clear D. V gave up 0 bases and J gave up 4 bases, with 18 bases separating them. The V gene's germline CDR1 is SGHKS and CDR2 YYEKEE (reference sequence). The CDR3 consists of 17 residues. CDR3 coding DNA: TGTGCCAGCAGCTTGGGGTCCAGTATCAATGGGGCAGATACGCAGTATTTT. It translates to CASSLGSSINGADTQYF.

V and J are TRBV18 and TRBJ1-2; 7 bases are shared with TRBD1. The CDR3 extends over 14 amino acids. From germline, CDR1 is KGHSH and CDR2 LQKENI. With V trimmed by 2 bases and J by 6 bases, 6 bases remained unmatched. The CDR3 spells CASSPTGEGDGYTF. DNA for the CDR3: TGTGCCAGCTCACCAACAGGGGAAGGAGATGGCTACACCTTC.

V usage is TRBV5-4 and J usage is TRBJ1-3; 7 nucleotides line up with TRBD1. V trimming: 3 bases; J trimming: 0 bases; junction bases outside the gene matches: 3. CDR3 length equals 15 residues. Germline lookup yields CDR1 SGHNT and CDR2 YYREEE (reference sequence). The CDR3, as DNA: TGTGCCAGCAGCTCGACAGGGTCCTCTGGAAACACCATATATTTT. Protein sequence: CASSSTGSSGNTIYF.

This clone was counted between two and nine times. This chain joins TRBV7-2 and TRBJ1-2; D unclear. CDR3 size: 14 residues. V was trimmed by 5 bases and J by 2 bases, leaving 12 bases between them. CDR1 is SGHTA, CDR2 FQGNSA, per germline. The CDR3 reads CASSLLGQNYGYTF. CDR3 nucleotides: TGTGCCAGCAGCCTCCTCGGGCAGAACTATGGCTACACCTTC.

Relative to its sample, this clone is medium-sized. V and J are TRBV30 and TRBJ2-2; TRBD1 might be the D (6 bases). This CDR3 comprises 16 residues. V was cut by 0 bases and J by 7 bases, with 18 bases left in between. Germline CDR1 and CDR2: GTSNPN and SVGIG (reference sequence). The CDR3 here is CAWSVPARGYSGELFF. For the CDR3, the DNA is TGTGCCTGGAGTGTACCTGCCAGGGGTTATAGCGGGGAGCTGTTTTTT. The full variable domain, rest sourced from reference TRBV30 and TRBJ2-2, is SQTIHQWPATLVQPVGSPLSLECTVEGTSNPNLYWYRQAAGRGLQLLFYSVGIGQISSEVPQNLSASRPQDRQFILSSKKLLLSDSGFYLCAWSVPARGYSGELFFGEGSRLTVL.

The CDR3 protein is CASSLSWTGGREQYF. The CDR3 DNA is TGTGCCAGCAGTTTGTCGTGGACAGGGGGCCGCGAGCAGTACTTC. The chain uses TRBV28 and TRBJ2-7, with 11 bases identical to TRBD1. The V gene end was trimmed by 3 bases and the J gene end by 6 bases; junction bases not matched to a gene: 7. The CDR3 extends over 15 amino acids. In germline, CDR1 is MDHEN, CDR2 SYDVKM.

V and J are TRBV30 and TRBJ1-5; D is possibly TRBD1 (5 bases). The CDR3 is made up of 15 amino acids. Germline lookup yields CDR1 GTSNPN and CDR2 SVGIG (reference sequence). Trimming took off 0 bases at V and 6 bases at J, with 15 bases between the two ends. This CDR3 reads CAWSVRLGGGQPQHF. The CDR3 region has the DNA TGTGCCTGGAGTGTACGTCTGGGGGGGGGTCAGCCCCAGCATTTT. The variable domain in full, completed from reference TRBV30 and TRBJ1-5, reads SQTIHQWPATLVQPVGSPLSLECTVEGTSNPNLYWYRQAAGRGLQLLFYSVGIGQISSEVPQNLSASRPQDRQFILSSKKLLLSDSGFYLCAWSVRLGGGQPQHFGDGTRLSIL.

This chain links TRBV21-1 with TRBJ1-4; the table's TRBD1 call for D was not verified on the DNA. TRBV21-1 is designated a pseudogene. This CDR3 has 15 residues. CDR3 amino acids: CASSAPHATNEKLFF. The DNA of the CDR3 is TGTGCCAGCAGCGCCCCACACGCAACTAATGAAAAACTGTTTTTT.

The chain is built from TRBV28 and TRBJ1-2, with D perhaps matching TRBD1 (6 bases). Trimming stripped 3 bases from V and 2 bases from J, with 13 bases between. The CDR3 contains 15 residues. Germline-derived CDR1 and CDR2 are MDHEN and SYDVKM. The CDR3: CASSFPGQPNYGYTF. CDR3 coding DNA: TGTGCCAGCAGTTTCCCCGGACAGCCCAACTATGGCTACACCTTC.

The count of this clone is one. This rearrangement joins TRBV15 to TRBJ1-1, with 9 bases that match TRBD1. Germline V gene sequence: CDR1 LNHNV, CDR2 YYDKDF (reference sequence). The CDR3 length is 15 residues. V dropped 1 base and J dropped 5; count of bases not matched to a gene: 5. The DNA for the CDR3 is TGTGCCACCAGCAGAGGCCGGACAGGGGTTACTGAAGCTTTCTTT. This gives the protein CATSRGRTGVTEAFF.

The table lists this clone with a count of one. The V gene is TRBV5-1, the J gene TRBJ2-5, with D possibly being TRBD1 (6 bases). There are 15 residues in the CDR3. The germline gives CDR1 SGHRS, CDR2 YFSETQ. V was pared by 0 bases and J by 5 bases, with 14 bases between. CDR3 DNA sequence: TGCGCCAGCAGCTTGGCAGTGAACAGGGCGGAGACCCAGTACTTC. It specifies CASSLAVNRAETQYF.

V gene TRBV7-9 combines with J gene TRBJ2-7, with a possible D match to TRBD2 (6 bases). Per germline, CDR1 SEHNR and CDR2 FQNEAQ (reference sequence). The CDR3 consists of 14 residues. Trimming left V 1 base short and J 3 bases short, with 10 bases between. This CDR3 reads CASSLGGEFYEQYF. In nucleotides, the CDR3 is TGTGCCAGCAGCTTAGGGGGGGAATTCTACGAGCAGTACTTC.

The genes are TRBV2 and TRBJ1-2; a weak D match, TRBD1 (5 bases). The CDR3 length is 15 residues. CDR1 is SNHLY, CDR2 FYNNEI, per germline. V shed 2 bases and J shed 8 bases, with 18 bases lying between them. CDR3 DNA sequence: TGTGCCAGCAGTGAAACGGGCAGGGTGATTAGAGGCTACACCTTC. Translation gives CASSETGRVIRGYTF.

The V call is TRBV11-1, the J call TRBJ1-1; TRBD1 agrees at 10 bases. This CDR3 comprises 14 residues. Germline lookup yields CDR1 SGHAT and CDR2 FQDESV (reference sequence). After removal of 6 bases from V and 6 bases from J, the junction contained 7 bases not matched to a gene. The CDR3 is CASSQGQGLAEAFF. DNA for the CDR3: TGTGCCAGCAGTCAGGGACAGGGGTTGGCTGAAGCTTTCTTT.

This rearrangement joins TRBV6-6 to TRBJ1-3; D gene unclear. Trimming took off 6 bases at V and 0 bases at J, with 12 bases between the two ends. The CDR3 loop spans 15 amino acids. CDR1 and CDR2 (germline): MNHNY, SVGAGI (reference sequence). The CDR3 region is CASSLNLDSGNTIYF. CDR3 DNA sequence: TGTGCCAGCAGCCTAAACTTAGACTCTGGAAACACCATATATTTT.